The clone carrying this TCR beta chain has ten or more counts. What it recognizes is unknown. This sample is drawn from a study of breast tumors, draining lymph nodes, adjacent tissues. The CDR3 loop spans 14 amino acids. The V gene end was trimmed by 8 bases and the J gene end by 5 bases; junction bases not matched to a gene: 8. TCRdb ran MiXCR on the multiplex PCR reads and lists one entry per CDR3 protein. The sample carries 150,000 to 200,000 distinct CDR3 sequences, around a third recorded once. Findings of the study overall: Tumor T cell lymph node origin was a supported hypothesis, not proven. Compared with basal-like, luminal-like tumors shared significantly more repertoire with nontumor tissue. Tumors had less TCR diversity than lymph nodes, more than nontumor tissue. Most tumor T cells seemingly derive from lymph node, then expand in tumor.

Axillary draining lymph nodes of breast cancer patients supplied the node samples. Input material: axillary lymph node tissue. V usage is TRBV12-3 or TRBV12-4 and J usage is TRBJ2-5, with TRBD2 matching over 10 bases. The TCR sequence derives from a female donor with breast cancer. Some clones in this sample may be carry-over from other donors' samples. CDR3 DNA: TGTGCCAGCTTAAACCAGCGGGGGGGTGAGACCCAGTACTTC. Protein sequence: CASLNQRGGETQYF.